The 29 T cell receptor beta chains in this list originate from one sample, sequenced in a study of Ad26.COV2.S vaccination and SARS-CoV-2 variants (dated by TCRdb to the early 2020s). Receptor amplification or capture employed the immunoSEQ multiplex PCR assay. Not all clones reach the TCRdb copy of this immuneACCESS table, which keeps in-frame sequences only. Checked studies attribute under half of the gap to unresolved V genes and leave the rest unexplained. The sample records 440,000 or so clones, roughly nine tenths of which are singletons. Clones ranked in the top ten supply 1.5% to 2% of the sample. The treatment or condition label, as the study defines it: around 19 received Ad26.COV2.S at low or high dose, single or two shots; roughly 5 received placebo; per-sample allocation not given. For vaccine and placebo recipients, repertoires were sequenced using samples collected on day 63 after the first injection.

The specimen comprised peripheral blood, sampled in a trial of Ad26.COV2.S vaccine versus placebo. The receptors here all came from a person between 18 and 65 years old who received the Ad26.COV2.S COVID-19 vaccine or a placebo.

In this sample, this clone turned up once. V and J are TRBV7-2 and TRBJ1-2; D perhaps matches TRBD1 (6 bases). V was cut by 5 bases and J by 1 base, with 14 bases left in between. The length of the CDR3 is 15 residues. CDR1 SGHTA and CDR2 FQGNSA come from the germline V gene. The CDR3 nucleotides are TGTGCCAGCAGCCCACGCGACAGGTTTAACTATGGCTACACCTTC. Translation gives CASSPRDRFNYGYTF.

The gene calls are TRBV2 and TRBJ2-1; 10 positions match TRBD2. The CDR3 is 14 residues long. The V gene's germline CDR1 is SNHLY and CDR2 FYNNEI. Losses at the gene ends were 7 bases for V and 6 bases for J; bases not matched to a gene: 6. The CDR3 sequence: CASTLVAGGNEQFF. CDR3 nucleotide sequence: TGTGCCAGCACTCTGGTAGCGGGGGGCAATGAGCAGTTCTTC.

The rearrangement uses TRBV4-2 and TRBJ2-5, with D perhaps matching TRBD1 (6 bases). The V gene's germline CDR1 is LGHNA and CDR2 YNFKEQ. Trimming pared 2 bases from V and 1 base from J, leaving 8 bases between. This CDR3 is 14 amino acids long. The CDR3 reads CASSQIQGQETQYF. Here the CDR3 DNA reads TGTGCCAGCAGCCAAATACAGGGCCAAGAGACCCAGTACTTC.

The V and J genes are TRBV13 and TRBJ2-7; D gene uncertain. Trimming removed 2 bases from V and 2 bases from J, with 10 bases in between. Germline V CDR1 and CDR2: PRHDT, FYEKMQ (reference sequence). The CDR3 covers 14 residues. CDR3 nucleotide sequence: TGTGCCAGCAGCTTACGCAGGAGCACCTACGAGCAGTACTTC. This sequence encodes CASSLRRSTYEQYF.

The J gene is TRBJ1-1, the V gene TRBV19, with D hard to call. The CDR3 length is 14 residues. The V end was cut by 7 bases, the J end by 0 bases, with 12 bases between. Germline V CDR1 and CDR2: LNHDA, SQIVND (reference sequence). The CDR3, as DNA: TGTGCCAGTATTTCCAGAGCCTTGAACACTGAAGCTTTCTTT. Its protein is CASISRALNTEAFF.

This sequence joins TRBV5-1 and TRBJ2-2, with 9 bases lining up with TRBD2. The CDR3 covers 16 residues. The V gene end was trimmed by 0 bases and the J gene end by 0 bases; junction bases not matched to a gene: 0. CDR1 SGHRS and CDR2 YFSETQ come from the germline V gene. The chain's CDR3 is CASSLGLAANTGELFF. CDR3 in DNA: TGCGCCAGCAGCTTGGGACTAGCGGCGAACACCGGGGAGCTGTTTTTT.

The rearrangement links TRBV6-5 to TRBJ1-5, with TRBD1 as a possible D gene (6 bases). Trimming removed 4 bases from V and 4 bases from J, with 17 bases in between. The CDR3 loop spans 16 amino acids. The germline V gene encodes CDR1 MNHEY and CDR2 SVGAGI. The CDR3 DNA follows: TGTGCCAGCAGTTTGCAAGCGACAGGAAAAAATCAGCCCCAGCATTTT. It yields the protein CASSLQATGKNQPQHF.

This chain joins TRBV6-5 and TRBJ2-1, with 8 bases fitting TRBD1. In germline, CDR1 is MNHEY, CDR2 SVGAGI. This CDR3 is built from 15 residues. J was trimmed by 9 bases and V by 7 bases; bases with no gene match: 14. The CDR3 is CASTNPDRGEGEQFF. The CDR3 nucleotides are TGTGCCAGCACAAATCCCGACAGGGGCGAGGGTGAGCAGTTCTTC.

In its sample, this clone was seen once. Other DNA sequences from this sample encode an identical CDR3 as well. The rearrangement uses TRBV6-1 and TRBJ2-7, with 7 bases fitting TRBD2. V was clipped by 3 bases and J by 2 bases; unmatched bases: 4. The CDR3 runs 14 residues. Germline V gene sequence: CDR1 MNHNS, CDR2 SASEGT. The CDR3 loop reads CASSEGGNPYEQYF. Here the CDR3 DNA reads TGTGCCAGCAGTGAGGGGGGGAATCCCTACGAGCAGTACTTC.

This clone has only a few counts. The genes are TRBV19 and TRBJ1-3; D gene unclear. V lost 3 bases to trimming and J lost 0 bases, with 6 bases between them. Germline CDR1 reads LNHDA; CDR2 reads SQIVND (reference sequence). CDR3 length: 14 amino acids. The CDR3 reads CASSMRFSGNTIYF. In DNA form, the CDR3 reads TGTGCCAGTAGTATGCGATTCTCTGGAAACACCATATATTTT. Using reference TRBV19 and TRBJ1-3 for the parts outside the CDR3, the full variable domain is DGGITQSPKYLFRKEGQNVTLSCEQNLNHDAMYWYRQDPGQGLRLIYYSQIVNDFQKGDIAEGYSVSREKKESFPLTVTSAQKNPTAFYLCASSMRFSGNTIYFGEGSWLTVV.

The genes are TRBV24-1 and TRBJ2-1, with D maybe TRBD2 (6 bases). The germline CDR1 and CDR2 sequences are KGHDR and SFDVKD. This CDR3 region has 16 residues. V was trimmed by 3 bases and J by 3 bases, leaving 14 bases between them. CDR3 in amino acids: CATSDPTGLDYNEQFF. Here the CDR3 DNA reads TGTGCCACCAGTGATCCTACGGGACTTGACTACAATGAGCAGTTCTTC.

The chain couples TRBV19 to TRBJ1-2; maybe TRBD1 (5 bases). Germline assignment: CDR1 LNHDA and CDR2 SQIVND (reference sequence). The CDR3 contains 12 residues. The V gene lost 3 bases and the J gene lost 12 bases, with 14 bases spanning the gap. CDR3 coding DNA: TGTGCCAGTAGTATGGGACCTCTAGGAGACACCTTC. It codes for CASSMGPLGDTF.

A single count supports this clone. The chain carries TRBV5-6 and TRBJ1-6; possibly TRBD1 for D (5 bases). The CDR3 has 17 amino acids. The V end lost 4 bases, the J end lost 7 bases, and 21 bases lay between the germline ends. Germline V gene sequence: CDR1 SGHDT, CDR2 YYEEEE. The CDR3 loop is CASSTSHKGSQNSPLHF. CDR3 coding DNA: TGTGCCAGCAGCACCTCCCATAAGGGGTCCCAGAATTCACCCCTCCACTTT.

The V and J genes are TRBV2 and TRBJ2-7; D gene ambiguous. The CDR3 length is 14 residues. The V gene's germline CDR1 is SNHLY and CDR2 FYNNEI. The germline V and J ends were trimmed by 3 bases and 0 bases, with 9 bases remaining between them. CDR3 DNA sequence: TGTGCCAGCAGTGATATGGCCGTCTCCTACGAGCAGTACTTC. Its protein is CASSDMAVSYEQYF.

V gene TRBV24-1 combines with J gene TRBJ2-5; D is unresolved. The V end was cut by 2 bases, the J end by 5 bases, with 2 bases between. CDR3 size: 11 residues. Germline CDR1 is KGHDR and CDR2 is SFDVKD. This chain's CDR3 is CATSDSETQYF. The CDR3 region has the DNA TGTGCCACCAGTGATTCTGAGACCCAGTACTTC.

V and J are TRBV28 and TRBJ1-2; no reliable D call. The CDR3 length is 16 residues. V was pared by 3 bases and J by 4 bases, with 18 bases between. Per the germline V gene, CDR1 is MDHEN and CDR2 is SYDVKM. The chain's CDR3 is CASSFAPPEFVYGYTF. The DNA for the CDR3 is TGTGCCAGCAGTTTTGCCCCACCCGAGTTCGTCTATGGCTACACCTTC.

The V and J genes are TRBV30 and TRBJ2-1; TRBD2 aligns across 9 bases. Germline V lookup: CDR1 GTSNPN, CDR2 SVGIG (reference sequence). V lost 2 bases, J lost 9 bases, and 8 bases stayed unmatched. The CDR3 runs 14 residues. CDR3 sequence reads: CAWSLGLALGEQFF. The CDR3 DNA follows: TGTGCCTGGAGTCTCGGACTAGCGTTGGGTGAGCAGTTCTTC. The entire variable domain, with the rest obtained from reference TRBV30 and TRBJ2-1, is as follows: SQTIHQWPATLVQPVGSPLSLECTVEGTSNPNLYWYRQAAGRGLQLLFYSVGIGQISSEVPQNLSASRPQDRQFILSSKKLLLSDSGFYLCAWSLGLALGEQFFGPGTRLTVL.

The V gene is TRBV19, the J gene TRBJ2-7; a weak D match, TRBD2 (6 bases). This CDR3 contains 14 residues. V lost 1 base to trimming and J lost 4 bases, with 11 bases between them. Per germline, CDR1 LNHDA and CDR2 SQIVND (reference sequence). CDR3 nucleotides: TGTGCCAGTAGTATAGCGGGGGAGCCGTACGAGCAGTACTTC. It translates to CASSIAGEPYEQYF.

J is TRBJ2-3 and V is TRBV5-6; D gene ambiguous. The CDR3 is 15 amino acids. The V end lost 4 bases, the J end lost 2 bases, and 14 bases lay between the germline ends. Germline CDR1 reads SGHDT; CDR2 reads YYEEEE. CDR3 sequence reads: CASSLRSDTTDTQYF. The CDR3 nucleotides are TGTGCCAGCAGCCTGCGGTCGGATACCACAGATACGCAGTATTTT.

CDR3 in DNA: TGCAGCGTTGCTCCGGGTAAGGTAGCCTACGAGCAGTACTTC. Its protein product is CSVAPGKVAYEQYF. The chain recombines TRBV29-1 with TRBJ2-7, with no clear D. CDR3 length equals 14 residues. The germline gives CDR1 SQVTM, CDR2 ANQGSEA. V was clipped by 4 bases and J by 2 bases, with 15 bases between them.

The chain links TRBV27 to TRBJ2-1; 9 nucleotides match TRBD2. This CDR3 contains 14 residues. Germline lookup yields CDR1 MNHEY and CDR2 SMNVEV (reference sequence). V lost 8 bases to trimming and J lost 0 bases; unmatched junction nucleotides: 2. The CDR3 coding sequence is TGTGCCAGCGGTAGCGGGAGCTCCTACAATGAGCAGTTCTTC. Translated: CASGSGSSYNEQFF.

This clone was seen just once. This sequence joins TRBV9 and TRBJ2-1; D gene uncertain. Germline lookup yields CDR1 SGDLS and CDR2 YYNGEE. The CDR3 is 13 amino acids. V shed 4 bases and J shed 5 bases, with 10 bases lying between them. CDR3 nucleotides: TGTGCCAGCAGCCCAATTGGGAACAATGAGCAGTTCTTC. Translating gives CASSPIGNNEQFF.

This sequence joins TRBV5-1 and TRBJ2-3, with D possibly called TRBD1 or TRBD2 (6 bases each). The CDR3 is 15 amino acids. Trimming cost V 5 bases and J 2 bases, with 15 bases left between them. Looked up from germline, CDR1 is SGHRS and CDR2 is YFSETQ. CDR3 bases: TGCGCCAGCAGTCGGGGGCAACTAGTCACAGATACGCAGTATTTT. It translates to CASSRGQLVTDTQYF.

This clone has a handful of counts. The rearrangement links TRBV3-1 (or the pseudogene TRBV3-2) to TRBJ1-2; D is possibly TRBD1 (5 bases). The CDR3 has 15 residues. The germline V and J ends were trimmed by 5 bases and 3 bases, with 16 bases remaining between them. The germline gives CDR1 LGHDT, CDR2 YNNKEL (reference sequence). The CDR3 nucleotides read TGTGCCAGCAGCTCCGTGGGACCGCCCGACTATGGCTACACCTTC. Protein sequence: CASSSVGPPDYGYTF.

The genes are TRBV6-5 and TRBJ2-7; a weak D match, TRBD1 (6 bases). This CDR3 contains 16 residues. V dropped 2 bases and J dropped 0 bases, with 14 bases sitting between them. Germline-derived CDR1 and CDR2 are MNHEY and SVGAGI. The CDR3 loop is CASSYRAGVYSYEQYF. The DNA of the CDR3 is TGTGCCAGCAGTTACCGGGCAGGGGTCTACTCCTACGAGCAGTACTTC.

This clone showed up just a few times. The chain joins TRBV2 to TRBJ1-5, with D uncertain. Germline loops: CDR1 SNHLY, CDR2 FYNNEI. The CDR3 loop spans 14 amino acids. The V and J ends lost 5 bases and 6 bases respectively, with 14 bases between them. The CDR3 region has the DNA TGTGCCAGCAGTTCGGACGGGTCGGGTCAGCCCCAGCATTTT. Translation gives CASSSDGSGQPQHF.

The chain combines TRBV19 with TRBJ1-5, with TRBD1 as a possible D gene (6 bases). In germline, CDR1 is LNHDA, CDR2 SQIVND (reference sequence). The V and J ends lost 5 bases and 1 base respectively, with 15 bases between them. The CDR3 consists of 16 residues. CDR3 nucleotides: TGTGCCAGTAGTCGTTGGGCAGGGGTGAGCAATCAGCCCCAGCATTTT. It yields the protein CASSRWAGVSNQPQHF.

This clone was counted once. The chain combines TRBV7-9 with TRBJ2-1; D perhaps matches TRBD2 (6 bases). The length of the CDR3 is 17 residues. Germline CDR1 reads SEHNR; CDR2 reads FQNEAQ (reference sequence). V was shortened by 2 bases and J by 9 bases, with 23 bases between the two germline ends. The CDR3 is CASSLSLGGVFYSEQFF. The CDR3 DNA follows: TGTGCCAGCAGCTTATCCCTCGGGGGAGTTTTCTATAGTGAGCAGTTCTTC.

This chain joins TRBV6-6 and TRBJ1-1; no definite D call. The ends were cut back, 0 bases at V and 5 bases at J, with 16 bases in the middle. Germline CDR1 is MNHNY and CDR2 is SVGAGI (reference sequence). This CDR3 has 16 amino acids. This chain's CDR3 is CASSYSNLWGSTEAFF. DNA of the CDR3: TGTGCCAGCAGTTACTCGAACTTATGGGGATCAACTGAAGCTTTCTTT.